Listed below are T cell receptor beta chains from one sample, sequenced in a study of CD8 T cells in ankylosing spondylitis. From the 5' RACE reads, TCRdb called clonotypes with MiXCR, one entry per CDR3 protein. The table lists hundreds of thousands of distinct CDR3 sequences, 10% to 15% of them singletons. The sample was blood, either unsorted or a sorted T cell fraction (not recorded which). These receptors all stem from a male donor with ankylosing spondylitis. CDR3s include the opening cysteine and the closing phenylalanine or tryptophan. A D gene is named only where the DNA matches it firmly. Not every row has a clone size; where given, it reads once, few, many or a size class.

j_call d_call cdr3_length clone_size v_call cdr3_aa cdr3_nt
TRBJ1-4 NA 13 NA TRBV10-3 CAIKGETNEKLFF TGTGCCATCAAGGGGGAAACTAATGAAAAACTGTTTTTT
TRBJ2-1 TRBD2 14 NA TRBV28 CASSYGGSMNEQFF TGTGCCAGCAGTTATGGCGGGAGCATGAATGAGCAGTTCTTC
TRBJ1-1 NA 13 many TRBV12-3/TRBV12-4 CASSLVVNTEAFF TGTGCCAGCAGCTTAGTGGTGAACACTGAAGCTTTCTTT
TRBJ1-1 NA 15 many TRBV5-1 CASSYSGTANTEAFF TGTGCCAGCAGTTATTCTGGGACGGCGAACACTGAAGCTTTCTTT
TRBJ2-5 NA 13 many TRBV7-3 CASSYDNQETQYF TGTGCCAGCAGCTACGACAACCAAGAGACCCAGTACTTC
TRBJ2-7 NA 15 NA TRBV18 CASSPWVGQMYEQYF TGTGCCAGCTCCCCGTGGGTGGGGCAGATGTACGAGCAGTACTTC
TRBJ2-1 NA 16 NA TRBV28 CASSFFREVGYNEQFF TGTGCCAGCAGTTTCTTCAGGGAAGTTGGGTACAATGAGCAGTTCTTC
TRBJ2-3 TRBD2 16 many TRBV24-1 CATSDPGRTSTDTQYF TGTGCCACCAGTGATCCCGGGAGGACTAGCACAGATACGCAGTATTTT
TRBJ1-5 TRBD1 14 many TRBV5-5 CASSSGQLNQPQHF TGTGCCAGCAGTTCGGGACAGCTCAATCAGCCCCAGCATTTT
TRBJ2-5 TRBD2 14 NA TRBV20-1 CSASRLAGQETQYF TGCAGTGCTAGCCGGCTAGCGGGCCAAGAGACCCAGTACTTC
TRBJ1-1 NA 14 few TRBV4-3 CASSQDRVITEAFF TGCGCCAGCAGCCAAGACAGGGTTATCACTGAAGCTTTCTTT
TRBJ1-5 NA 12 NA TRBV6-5 CASGPAGQPQHF TGTGCCAGCGGCCCCGCTGGTCAGCCCCAGCATTTT
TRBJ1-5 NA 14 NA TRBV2 CASSEGSWAQPQHF TGTGCCAGCAGTGAGGGCTCGTGGGCCCAGCCCCAGCATTTT
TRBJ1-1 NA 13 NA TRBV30 CAWNKGLWTEAFF TGTGCCTGGAATAAGGGATTGTGGACTGAAGCTTTCTTT
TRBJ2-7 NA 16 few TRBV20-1 CSAPPARPGSWGEQYF TGCAGTGCTCCTCCCGCCCGCCCGGGGTCATGGGGCGAGCAGTACTTC
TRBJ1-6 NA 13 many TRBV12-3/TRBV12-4 CASSLTDNSPLHF TGTGCCAGCAGTTTAACGGATAATTCACCCCTCCACTTT
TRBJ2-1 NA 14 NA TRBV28 CASSLSEGRREQFF TGTGCCAGCAGCCTATCAGAGGGACGACGTGAGCAGTTCTTC
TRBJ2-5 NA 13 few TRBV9 CASSVLGGETQYF TGTGCCAGCAGCGTATTGGGGGGAGAGACCCAGTACTTC
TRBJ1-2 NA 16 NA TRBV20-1 CSARSGTRGGYYGYTF TGCAGTGCTAGATCCGGGACCCGAGGCGGCTACTATGGCTACACCTTC
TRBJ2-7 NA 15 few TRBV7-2 CASSYGALGWYEQYF TGTGCCAGCAGCTATGGGGCCTTGGGATGGTACGAGCAGTACTTC
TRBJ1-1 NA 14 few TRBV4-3 CASSQDSHNTEAFF TGCGCCAGCAGCCAGGACAGCCATAACACTGAAGCTTTCTTT
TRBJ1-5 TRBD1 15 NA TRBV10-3 CAISRGQVSNQPQHF TGTGCCATCAGCCGCGGACAGGTTAGCAATCAGCCCCAGCATTTT
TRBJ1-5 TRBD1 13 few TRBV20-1 CSAYTGVLSPQHF TGCAGTGCTTATACAGGGGTTTTGAGTCCCCAGCATTTT
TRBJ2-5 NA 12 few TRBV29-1 CSVSPSRDKADF TGCAGCGTATCCCCCTCCAGGGACAAAGCGGACTTC
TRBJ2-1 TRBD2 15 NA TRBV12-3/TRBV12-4 CASSSGLAGMYEQFF TGTGCCAGCAGTTCGGGACTAGCGGGAATGTATGAGCAGTTCTTC
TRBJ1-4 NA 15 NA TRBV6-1 CASARARQTLEKLFF TGTGCCAGCGCAAGGGCGAGGCAGACCTTGGAAAAACTGTTTTTT
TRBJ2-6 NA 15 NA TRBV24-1 CATSDANSGANVLTF TGTGCCACCAGTGACGCCAACTCTGGGGCCAACGTCCTGACTTTC
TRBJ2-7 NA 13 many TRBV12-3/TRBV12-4 CASSFSAYYEQYF TGTGCCAGCAGTTTTTCCGCGTACTACGAGCAGTACTTC
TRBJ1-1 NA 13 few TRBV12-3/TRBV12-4 CASSSIRGAEAFF TGTGCCAGCAGTTCAATTAGGGGCGCTGAAGCTTTCTTT
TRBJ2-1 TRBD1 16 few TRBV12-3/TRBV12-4 CASSPPRQGTGNEQFF TGTGCCAGCAGTCCGCCTAGACAGGGGACCGGGAATGAGCAGTTCTTC
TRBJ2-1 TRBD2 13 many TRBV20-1 CSARLAEYNEQFF TGCAGTGCTAGGCTAGCGGAATACAATGAGCAGTTCTTC